These T cell receptor beta chains were read from a single sample in a study of T cells after yellow fever vaccination. Each CDR3 protein gets one entry after TCRdb re-called the 5' RACE reads with MiXCR. The table records around 250,000 distinct CDR3 sequences, about 5.2% of them present only once. Sequences were derived from CD4+ T cells sorted from PBMCs, sampled on the day of the yellow fever booster vaccination. These receptors originate from a man younger than 35 who received the YFV17D yellow fever vaccine. Both conserved end residues are part of each CDR3. The D gene is left open where the match is weak. Not all rows give a size; the values are once, few, many and, for expanded clones, a class.

TRBJ2-1 TRBD2 many TRBV7-2 CASSLAASGGAYNEQFF TGTGCCAGCAGCTTAGCAGCTAGCGGGGGGGCTTACAATGAGCAGTTCTTC
TRBJ1-4 TRBD1 few TRBV18 CASSPPGTGNEKLFF TGTGCCAGCTCACCACCGGGGACAGGGAATGAAAAACTGTTTTTT
TRBJ2-5 - - TRBV12-3/TRBV12-4 CASSLGGGAAETQYF TGTGCCAGCAGTTTAGGTGGGGGGGCGGCAGAGACCCAGTACTTC
TRBJ1-1 - - TRBV20-1 CSANLGAGVNTEAFF TGCAGTGCTAATCTGGGGGCAGGGGTGAACACTGAAGCTTTCTTT
TRBJ2-2 TRBD2 many TRBV20-1 CSASPTSGGAAGELFF TGCAGTGCTAGCCCGACTAGCGGGGGGGCCGCCGGGGAGCTGTTTTTT
TRBJ1-2 - few TRBV5-1 CASSEGIDYGYTF TGCGCCAGCAGTGAGGGGATCGACTATGGCTACACCTTC
TRBJ1-5 TRBD1 many TRBV20-1 CSAYTTGGVGQPQHF TGCAGTGCCTATACCACAGGGGGCGTAGGTCAGCCCCAGCATTTT
TRBJ1-2 - - TRBV5-6 CASIVARGWDGYTF TGTGCCAGCATCGTAGCCCGGGGGTGGGATGGCTACACCTTC
TRBJ1-1 - few TRBV12-3/TRBV12-4 CASSPQTGQRAFF TGTGCCAGCAGTCCCCAGACCGGGCAACGAGCTTTCTTT
TRBJ1-2 - many TRBV29-1 CSVARTGYGYTF TGCAGCGTGGCGAGGACGGGGTATGGCTACACCTTC
TRBJ1-5 - few TRBV29-1 CSVETGQNQPQHF TGCAGCGTTGAAACGGGTCAAAATCAGCCCCAGCATTTT
TRBJ1-3 - - TRBV20-1 CSARTQSGNTIYF TGCAGTGCTAGAACACAGAGTGGAAACACCATATATTTT
TRBJ2-5 - many TRBV12-3/TRBV12-4 CASSISRRVSKTQYF TGTGCCAGCAGTATATCCCGCAGGGTATCGAAGACCCAGTACTTC
TRBJ2-1 - many TRBV6-5 CASSYSMRVVGRGQFF TGTGCCAGCAGTTACTCGATGAGGGTGGTCGGGCGGGGGCAGTTCTTC
TRBJ1-2 - medium-sized TRBV20-1 CSAASDKDGYTF TGCAGTGCAGCGAGTGATAAGGATGGCTACACCTTC
TRBJ2-3 TRBD1 few TRBV5-1 CASSRQGAYTDTQYF TGCGCCAGCAGCCGACAGGGGGCCTACACAGATACGCAGTATTTT
TRBJ1-1 TRBD1 - TRBV5-6 CASSLVRGRGRGTEAFF TGTGCCAGCAGCTTGGTACGGGGCAGGGGGCGAGGAACTGAAGCTTTCTTT
TRBJ2-7 - many TRBV10-3 CAISESHPAGSSYEQYF TGTGCCATCAGTGAGTCGCATCCGGCAGGGAGCTCCTACGAGCAGTACTTC
TRBJ1-1 - few TRBV18 CASSPNSNVRGEAFF TGTGCCAGCTCACCAAATTCAAATGTGAGAGGAGAAGCTTTCTTT
TRBJ2-4 TRBD2 few TRBV3-1 CASSQDLVLAGLPQYF TGTGCCAGCAGCCAAGATCTTGTCCTAGCGGGTCTTCCCCAGTACTTC
TRBJ2-4 - many TRBV11-2 CASSSGAKNIQYF TGTGCCAGCAGCTCGGGGGCCAAAAACATTCAGTACTTC
TRBJ2-3 - - TRBV7-6 CASSLGIDPSTDTQYF TGTGCCAGCAGCTTGGGCATCGATCCTAGCACAGATACGCAGTATTTT
TRBJ1-2 - many TRBV12-3/TRBV12-4 CASSRGDGYTF TGTGCCAGCAGTCGGGGGGATGGCTACACCTTC
TRBJ2-2 TRBD1 few TRBV24-1 CATSDFAGQGNTGELFF TGTGCCACCAGTGATTTTGCGGGACAGGGGAACACCGGGGAGCTGTTTTTT
TRBJ2-1 TRBD2 - TRBV7-8 CASSLSGGGLNEQFF TGTGCCAGCAGCTTATCTGGCGGGGGACTTAATGAGCAGTTCTTC
TRBJ1-6 TRBD1 many TRBV4-1 CASSQGQGALNSPLHF TGCGCCAGCAGCCAAGGCCAGGGGGCTCTGAATTCACCCCTCCACTTT
TRBJ1-1 - many TRBV5-5 CASTSDPHTEAFF TGTGCCAGCACCTCGGACCCGCACACTGAAGCTTTCTTT
TRBJ1-5 - - TRBV5-6 CASSFGGAHQPQHF TGTGCCAGCAGCTTTGGGGGGGCGCACCAGCCCCAGCATTTT
TRBJ1-6 - - TRBV6-5 CASSYDSNSPLHF TGTGCCAGCAGTTACGACAGCAATTCACCCCTCCACTTT
TRBJ2-1 - - TRBV5-4 CASSLDAGSEQFF TGTGCCAGCAGCTTGGACGCCGGGAGTGAGCAGTTCTTC
TRBJ2-1 - - TRBV27 CASSILPFGDNVQFF TGTGCCAGCAGTATACTACCATTTGGGGACAATGTGCAGTTCTTC
TRBJ2-1 - many TRBV6-5 CASRPRGASSYNEQFF TGTGCCAGCAGGCCTCGAGGAGCGAGCTCCTACAATGAGCAGTTCTTC
TRBJ1-1 - many TRBV7-3 CASSQTGNTEAFF TGTGCCAGCAGCCAGACAGGGAACACTGAAGCTTTCTTT
TRBJ2-3 TRBD1 - TRBV3-1 CASARQGSTDTQYF TGTGCCTCGGCGAGACAGGGATCCACAGATACGCAGTATTTT
TRBJ1-6 - - TRBV5-4 CASSFGGRSYNSPLHF TGTGCCAGCAGCTTCGGGGGGAGATCCTATAATTCACCCCTCCACTTT
TRBJ1-5 TRBD1 once TRBV10-3 CAISESSGQGNQPQHF TGTGCCATCAGTGAGTCGTCGGGACAGGGCAATCAGCCCCAGCATTTT
TRBJ2-7 TRBD1 - TRBV19 CASSIAGDRGHEQYF TGTGCCAGTAGTATTGCCGGGGACAGGGGCCACGAGCAGTACTTC
TRBJ2-1 - many TRBV7-2 CASRNRQVNEQFF TGTGCCAGCAGAAATCGACAGGTCAATGAGCAGTTCTTC
TRBJ2-1 - few TRBV7-9 CASTPPGYSYNEQFF TGTGCCAGCACCCCGCCAGGGTACTCCTACAATGAGCAGTTCTTC
TRBJ2-7 TRBD2 many TRBV5-6 CASSGGGAYEQYF TGTGCCAGCAGCGGCGGGGGGGCTTACGAGCAGTACTTC
TRBJ1-2 TRBD1 few TRBV19 CASSTGGLFNGYTF TGTGCCAGTAGTACAGGGGGACTTTTCAATGGCTACACCTTC
TRBJ1-3 - few TRBV6-6 CASRGGSGNTIYF TGTGCCAGCAGGGGGGGATCTGGAAACACCATATATTTT
TRBJ2-5 TRBD2 - TRBV5-1 CASSFLAGGPGETQYF TGCGCCAGCAGCTTTCTCGCGGGGGGGCCAGGGGAGACCCAGTACTTC
TRBJ2-2 TRBD1 - TRBV15 CATSPWGTGAAGELFF TGTGCCACCAGCCCTTGGGGGACAGGGGCCGCCGGGGAGCTGTTTTTT
TRBJ2-2 - few TRBV7-6 CASSLEFKINGELFF TGTGCCAGCAGCTTAGAGTTCAAGATTAACGGGGAGCTGTTTTTT
TRBJ1-1 - few TRBV20-1 CSASTGKGYEAFF TGCAGTGCCAGTACAGGGAAGGGTTATGAAGCTTTCTTT
TRBJ1-5 - few TRBV6-1 CASSVMTRQPQHF TGTGCCAGCAGTGTAATGACCAGGCAGCCCCAGCATTTT
TRBJ2-6 - many TRBV7-9 CASHSSPGSGANVLTF TGTGCCAGCCACTCGAGCCCGGGGTCTGGGGCCAACGTCCTGACTTTC
TRBJ2-1 - - TRBV6-5 CASSYPTLGNEQFF TGTGCCAGCAGTTACCCGACCCTGGGCAATGAGCAGTTCTTC
TRBJ2-3 TRBD2 many TRBV7-3 CASSRGLASSTDTQYF TGTGCCAGCAGCCGGGGACTAGCATCTAGCACAGATACGCAGTATTTT
TRBJ2-7 - - TRBV7-9 CASKGSFQNEQYF TGTGCCAGCAAGGGGAGCTTTCAGAACGAGCAGTACTTC
TRBJ1-5 - many TRBV20-1 CSARPNHQPQHF TGCAGTGCGAGGCCCAATCATCAGCCCCAGCATTTT
TRBJ2-5 TRBD2 many TRBV2 CASGWTSGRAGTQYF TGTGCCAGCGGTTGGACTAGCGGCAGGGCGGGGACCCAGTACTTC
TRBJ2-5 - few TRBV5-1 CASSRPQETQYF TGCGCCAGCAGCAGACCTCAAGAGACCCAGTACTTC